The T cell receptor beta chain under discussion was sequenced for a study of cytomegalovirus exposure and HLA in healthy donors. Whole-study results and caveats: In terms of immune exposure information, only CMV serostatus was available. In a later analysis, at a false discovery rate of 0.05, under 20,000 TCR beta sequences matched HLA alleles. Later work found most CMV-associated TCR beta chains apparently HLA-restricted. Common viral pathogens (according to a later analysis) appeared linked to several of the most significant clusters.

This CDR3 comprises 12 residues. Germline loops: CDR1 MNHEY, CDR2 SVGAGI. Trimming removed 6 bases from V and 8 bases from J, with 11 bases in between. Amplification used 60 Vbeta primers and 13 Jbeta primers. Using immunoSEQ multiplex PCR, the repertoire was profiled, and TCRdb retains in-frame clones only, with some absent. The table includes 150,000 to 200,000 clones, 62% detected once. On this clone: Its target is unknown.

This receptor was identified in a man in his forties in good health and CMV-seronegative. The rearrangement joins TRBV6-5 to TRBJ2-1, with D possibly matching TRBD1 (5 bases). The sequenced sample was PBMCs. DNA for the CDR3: TGTGCCAGCAGCCCGCGCAGGGATGAGCAGTTCTTC. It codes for CASSPRRDEQFF.